These 6 T cell receptor beta chains were all obtained from the same sample, sequenced in a study of T cell responses to AZD1222 COVID-19 vaccine. Some clones are missing from TCRdb's copy, which holds only in-frame ones; the method was immunoSEQ multiplex PCR. The repertoire holds some 190,000 clones, with roughly 92% as singletons. This specimen consisted of peripheral blood, obtained on day 0 of AZD1222 vaccination. Every receptor here comes from an adult in good health.

The CDR3 here is CSVIPPNRDREAVGAFF. Here the CDR3 DNA reads TGCAGCGTTATTCCCCCGAACCGGGACAGGGAGGCCGTTGGAGCTTTCTTT. The chain is built from TRBV29-1 and TRBJ1-1; TRBD1 aligns across 9 bases. V shed 5 bases and J 10 bases; nucleotides not matched to a gene: 23. Germline-derived CDR1 and CDR2 are SQVTM and ANQGSEA. The CDR3 is made up of 17 amino acids.

The chain employs TRBV12-5 and TRBJ1-2; 8 nucleotides line up with TRBD1. This CDR3 is built from 15 residues. V lost 6 bases and J lost 2; bases outside the gene matches: 8. Germline CDR1 reads LGHNT; CDR2 reads FRNRAP. CDR3 DNA sequence: TGTGCTAGTGGCCCAGGGACAGGAGACAACTATGGCTACACCTTC. Translating gives CASGPGTGDNYGYTF.

This clone has more than one count but fewer than ten. The genes are TRBV7-6 and TRBJ1-2; possible D gene TRBD1, 6 bases. CDR3 length: 13 amino acids. V was trimmed by 0 bases and J by 8 bases, leaving 10 bases between them. Germline CDR1 reads SGHVS; CDR2 reads FNYEAQ. The DNA for the CDR3 is TGTGCCAGCAGCTTAGCGCAGGGGCAGGGCTACACCTTC. This encodes CASSLAQGQGYTF.

The V and J genes are TRBV7-2 and TRBJ1-5; maybe TRBD1 (6 bases). CDR3 length: 16 amino acids. Germline loops: CDR1 SGHTA, CDR2 FQGNSA. V shed 3 bases and J shed 11 bases, with 23 bases lying between them. This CDR3 is CASSFDLSQGMRTQHF. CDR3 coding DNA: TGTGCCAGCAGCTTCGACTTGTCCCAGGGGATGAGGACCCAGCATTTT.

This rearrangement joins TRBV14 to TRBJ1-2; a possible D gene is TRBD1 (6 bases). The V gene's germline CDR1 is SGHDN and CDR2 FVKESK. The CDR3 is 13 residues long. V was cut by 4 bases and J by 7 bases, with 13 bases left in between. The CDR3 DNA is TGTGCCAGCAGCCCAACCACAGGGTTTGGCTACACCTTC. This gives the protein CASSPTTGFGYTF.

This clone was counted a single time. CDR3 in amino acids: CATKGGMNTEAFF. The CDR3 DNA reads as TGTGCCACCAAGGGGGGAATGAACACTGAAGCTTTCTTT. This chain connects TRBV24-1 to TRBJ1-1; D perhaps matches TRBD1 (6 bases). The V and J ends lost 8 bases and 0 bases respectively, with 9 bases between them. CDR3 length: 13 residues. The germline CDR1 and CDR2 sequences are KGHDR and SFDVKD.